This is a list of T cell receptor beta chains from one sample in a study of blood T cell repertoires in COVID-19. Assay: immunoSEQ multiplex PCR; the TCRdb copy retains only in-frame clones and omits some. The table lists approximately 260,000 clones, roughly 90% of them singletons, with about 2% in the top ten. Sequencing was carried out using peripheral blood. The receptors here all came from a woman aged 60 to 75 with COVID-19, enrolled during active disease. CDR3s include the opening cysteine and the closing phenylalanine or tryptophan. The D gene is left open where the match is weak. Rows give clone size only sometimes, using once, few, many, or a class for an expanded clone.

D,V,size,J,DNA,CDR3
-,TRBV5-1,-,TRBJ2-4,TGCGCCAGCAGCACCAGAGTCAGGGACATTCAGTACTTC,CASSTRVRDIQYF
-,TRBV27,-,TRBJ2-3,TGTGCCAGCAGTCCCCAACAGGGACGCACAGATACGCAGTATTTT,CASSPQQGRTDTQYF
TRBD1,TRBV27,-,TRBJ1-6,TGTGCCAGCAGTTTACGCGGCAGGGGGAGTTCACCCCTCCACTTT,CASSLRGRGSSPLHF
-,TRBV11-3,-,TRBJ1-1,TGTGCCAGCAGCTCCTACCGGGCGGGGCCTGAAGCTTTCTTT,CASSSYRAGPEAFF
-,TRBV6-6,few,TRBJ1-2,TGTGCCAGCAGTTTGACCTCAGGGTCCTATGGCTACACCTTC,CASSLTSGSYGYTF
TRBD1,TRBV10-2,-,TRBJ1-3,TGCGCCAGCAGTCTCCGACAGGGACAGGGTGGAAACACCATATATTTT,CASSLRQGQGGNTIYF
TRBD1,TRBV19,-,TRBJ1-1,TGTGCCAGTAGTATCCCTCTCGGACAGGCAGTCATGGTGGCTTTCTTT,CASSIPLGQAVMVAFF
-,TRBV6-2/TRBV6-3,-,TRBJ1-2,TGTGCCAGCAGTGACCCGGGGAGGGCCCTCTATGGCTACACCTTC,CASSDPGRALYGYTF
-,TRBV7-2,-,TRBJ1-5,TGTGCCAGCAGCTTAGTAGATAATCAGCCCCAGCATTTT,CASSLVDNQPQHF
TRBD2,TRBV9,-,TRBJ2-3,TGTGCCAGCAGCCCAAAGGCGGGGGGGCCTGCAGATACGCAGTATTTT,CASSPKAGGPADTQYF
TRBD1,TRBV11-1,-,TRBJ2-5,TGTGCCAGCAGACACACCGGGACAGGGGTACGAGAGACCCAGTACTTC,CASRHTGTGVRETQYF
-,TRBV15,-,TRBJ1-3,TGTGCCACCAGCAGAGAGAGAAACAGATTTACTGGAAACACCATATATTTT,CATSRERNRFTGNTIYF
-,TRBV7-2,-,TRBJ1-1,TGTGCCAGCAGCGCTACAGGGAACACTGAAGCTTTCTTT,CASSATGNTEAFF
-,TRBV10-3,-,TRBJ2-3,TGTGCCATCAGTGAGTCTCCTGCGGGCACAGATACGCAGTATTTT,CAISESPAGTDTQYF
TRBD1,TRBV27,-,TRBJ1-2,TGTGCCAGCAGTTCGGGACAGGGGGCCTCTAACTATGGCTACACCTTC,CASSSGQGASNYGYTF
TRBD1,TRBV9,-,TRBJ2-1,TGTGCCAGCAGCGTAGCTGCCCAGGGGGATGAGCAGTTCTTC,CASSVAAQGDEQFF
-,TRBV6-2/TRBV6-3,-,TRBJ2-2,TGTGCCAGCAGTCTCCGAGAGGCCGGGGAGCTGTTTTTT,CASSLREAGELFF
TRBD1,TRBV5-1,-,TRBJ2-2,TGCGCCAGCAGCTACGGACAGGGCGACACCGGGGAGCTGTTTTTT,CASSYGQGDTGELFF
-,TRBV7-2,-,TRBJ2-3,TGTGCCAGCAGCCCCGAGTGGGGGGCAGATACGCAGTATTTT,CASSPEWGADTQYF
TRBD1,TRBV9,-,TRBJ1-4,TGTGCCAGCAGCGTTAGGACAGGGGAAGATGAAAAACTGTTTTTT,CASSVRTGEDEKLFF
-,TRBV15,-,TRBJ1-6,TGTGCCACCCGAAGTGGGGCCGACTATAATTCACCCCTCCACTTT,CATRSGADYNSPLHF
-,TRBV5-8,-,TRBJ1-1,TGTGCCAGCAGTTTAGCCGGGACATCCGTGAACACTGAAGCTTTCTTT,CASSLAGTSVNTEAFF
-,TRBV28,-,TRBJ1-3,TGTGCCAGCAGTCTCCTGCGGACGTCGGGAGGAAACACCATATATTTT,CASSLLRTSGGNTIYF
-,TRBV5-1,-,TRBJ2-2,TGCGCCAGCAGCCTCGCGGGTCCGGGACTGGTCACCGGGGAGCTGTTTTTT,CASSLAGPGLVTGELFF
TRBD1,TRBV3-1/TRBV3-2,-,TRBJ1-2,TGTGCCAGCAGCCACCCGGGACAGAGGAACTATGGCTACACCTTC,CASSHPGQRNYGYTF
-,TRBV6-2/TRBV6-3,-,TRBJ2-3,TGTGCCAGCAGTTCCAGACTTAGCGGAGAGAACACAGATACGCAGTATTTT,CASSSRLSGENTDTQYF
TRBD1,TRBV5-1,once,TRBJ1-1,TGCGCCAGCAGCACACAGGGGGTTGGAACTGAAGCTTTCTTT,CASSTQGVGTEAFF
-,TRBV6-2/TRBV6-3,once,TRBJ2-1,TGTGCCAGCAGTCAAACTCGGAGGAATGAGCAGTTCTTC,CASSQTRRNEQFF
-,TRBV20-1,-,TRBJ1-4,TGCAGTGCTAGAGGGGACAAGGGACTGTTTTTT,CSARGDKGLFF
TRBD1,TRBV7-2,-,TRBJ1-4,TGTGCCAGCAGCTGGGGGACAGGGACTAATGAAAAACTGTTTTTT,CASSWGTGTNEKLFF
TRBD1,TRBV19,-,TRBJ1-1,TGTGCCAGTAGTATAAGGGAGACAGGGATAACCTCTTTCTTT,CASSIRETGITSFF
TRBD1,TRBV9,-,TRBJ1-3,TGTGCCAGCAGCGCCCCAGGGGGCCCTTCTGGAAACACCATATATTTT,CASSAPGGPSGNTIYF
-,TRBV2,-,TRBJ1-5,TGTGCCAGCAGGATGGGGGGAATTTCGGGTAGGGGTCAGCCCCAGCATTTT,CASRMGGISGRGQPQHF
-,TRBV11-2,-,TRBJ2-7,TGTGCCAGCAGCTTAATAGGCCCGGGGAACGAGCAGTACTTC,CASSLIGPGNEQYF
-,TRBV7-2,-,TRBJ1-4,TGTGCCAGCAGCTTAGTCGGGGGGGAGAATGAAAAACTGTTTTTT,CASSLVGGENEKLFF
TRBD1,TRBV6-1,once,TRBJ1-6,TGTGCCAGCAGTGGACAGGGGGGCTCCTATAATTCACCCCTCCACTTT,CASSGQGGSYNSPLHF
TRBD1,TRBV18,once,TRBJ1-5,TGTGCCAGCTCACTCCAGGGGGGCAATCAGCCCCAGCATTTT,CASSLQGGNQPQHF